The 20 T cell receptor beta chains given below trace back to one sample, sequenced in a study of T-cell memory formation after mild COVID-19. MiXCR, applied by TCRdb to the 5' RACE reads, yields one record per CDR3 protein. The sample lists about 7,100 distinct CDR3 sequences, approximately 59% occurring once. Sequenced: PBMCs or a T cell subset sorted from them (not recorded which). Receptor source: an adult who had mild COVID-19 (a few samples of this study predate the infection). Cell type and time point are not known.

This clonotype was recorded only once. V usage is TRBV5-1 and J usage is TRBJ2-1; possibly TRBD1 or TRBD2 for D (5 bases each). The CDR3 has 16 residues. Trimming removed 3 bases at V and 6 bases at J, with 19 bases between. Per germline, CDR1 SGHRS and CDR2 YFSETQ. Here the CDR3 reads CASSSYGTESGNEQFF. The CDR3 nucleotides are TGCGCCAGCAGCTCCTACGGGACGGAGAGTGGCAATGAGCAGTTCTTC. Together with reference TRBV5-1 and TRBJ2-1, the CDR3 gives the full variable domain: KAGVTQTPRYLIKTRGQQVTLSCSPISGHRSVSWYQQTPGQGLQFLFEYFSETQRNKGNFPGRFSGRQFSNSRSEMNVSTLELGDSALYLCASSSYGTESGNEQFFGPGTRLTVL.

The CDR3 coding sequence is TGTGCCAGCAGCTTAGTAGCGGGCGAGCAGTTCTTC. This sequence encodes CASSLVAGEQFF. The chain carries TRBV7-2 and TRBJ2-1; TRBD2 matches at 7 bases. Per germline, CDR1 SGHTA and CDR2 FQGNSA. V was clipped by 1 base and J by 10 bases; unmatched bases: 1. This CDR3 comprises 12 residues.

This rearrangement joins TRBV7-2 to TRBJ2-3, with D possibly being TRBD1 (5 bases). This CDR3 region has 14 residues. V was shortened by 1 base and J by 4 bases, with 9 bases between the two germline ends. CDR1 is SGHTA and CDR2 is FQGNSA in the germline V gene. The CDR3 reads CASSLGQGSDTQYF. CDR3 DNA: TGTGCCAGCAGCTTAGGGCAGGGCTCAGATACGCAGTATTTT. Full variable domain (missing parts from reference TRBV7-2 and TRBJ2-3): GAGVSQSPSNKVTEKGKDVELRCDPISGHTALYWYRQSLGQGLEFLIYFQGNSAPDKSGLPSDRFSAERTGGSVSTLTIQRTQQEDSAVYLCASSLGQGSDTQYFGPGTRLTVL.

This chain connects TRBV7-6 to TRBJ2-3; D possibly corresponds to TRBD1 (5 bases). The V and J ends lost 3 bases and 5 bases respectively, with 12 bases between them. The CDR3 runs 14 residues. Germline lookup yields CDR1 SGHVS and CDR2 FNYEAQ. The CDR3 DNA sequence: TGTGCCAGCAGCTTTTCCTTAACAGGAGATACGCAGTATTTT. It specifies CASSFSLTGDTQYF.

This clonotype rates as medium-sized (0.01 to 0.1%). The genes are TRBV4-2 and TRBJ2-3, with D possibly matching TRBD2 (6 bases). Germline V gene sequence: CDR1 LGHNA, CDR2 YNFKEQ. The CDR3 is made up of 16 amino acids. V lost 1 base to trimming and J lost 2 bases, with 13 bases between them. Here the CDR3 reads CASSQGGAGPTDTQYF. Here the CDR3 DNA reads TGTGCCAGCAGCCAAGGCGGGGCAGGGCCCACAGATACGCAGTATTTT.

By proportion, this clonotype is medium-sized (0.01 to 0.1%). The V gene is TRBV7-9, the J gene TRBJ2-7, with a weak D call TRBD1 (6 bases). The V end lost 5 bases, the J end lost 4 bases, and 15 bases lay between the germline ends. The CDR3 loop spans 14 amino acids. Germline loops: CDR1 SEHNR, CDR2 FQNEAQ (reference sequence). The CDR3 DNA follows: TGTGCCAGCAGCCCAGGGACACCACCTTACGAGCAGTACGTC. It is translated as CASSPGTPPYEQYV.

This chain links TRBV6-5 with TRBJ2-1; no definite D call. V lost 0 bases and J 2 bases, leaving 8 bases between the germline ends. This CDR3 is 15 amino acids long. CDR1 and CDR2 (germline): MNHEY, SVGAGI. The CDR3 nucleotides are TGTGCCAGCAGTTACTCGAGTGGACCCTACAATGAGCAGTTCTTC. Translation gives CASSYSSGPYNEQFF.

The chain is built from TRBV12-3 or TRBV12-4 and TRBJ1-1, with D possibly TRBD1 on 6 matching bases. The CDR3 runs to 13 residues. Trimming shortened V by 7 bases and J by 3 bases, and 12 bases separated the two germline ends. This chain's CDR3 is CASNTQGYTEAFF. Here the CDR3 DNA reads TGTGCCAGCAATACACAGGGATACACTGAAGCTTTCTTT.

This sequence joins TRBV12-3 or TRBV12-4 and TRBJ1-4; D is undetermined. The CDR3 totals 13 residues. Trimming left V 7 bases short and J 0 bases short, with 6 bases between. The CDR3 bases are TGTGCCAGCAAGCGTTCAACTAATGAAAAACTGTTTTTT. It yields the protein CASKRSTNEKLFF.

This chain connects TRBV20-1 to TRBJ2-5; weak D call: TRBD2 (6 bases). CDR1 and CDR2 from the germline V gene are DFQATT and SNEGSKA (reference sequence). The length of the CDR3 is 14 residues. The V gene lost 5 bases and the J gene lost 5 bases, with 18 bases spanning the gap. DNA for the CDR3: TGCAGTGCTCCCCCGCCCGGGAGCGTGGAGACCCAGTACTTC. Its protein product is CSAPPPGSVETQYF.

This rearrangement joins TRBV12-3 or TRBV12-4 to TRBJ2-5, with 12 bases that match TRBD2. V shed 4 bases, J shed 2 bases, and the junction held 2 bases outside the gene matches. CDR3 length: 15 residues. CDR3 sequence (DNA): TGTGCCAGCAGTTCGACTAGCGGGGGACAAGAGACCCAGTACTTC. Translating it yields CASSSTSGGQETQYF.

By share, this clonotype counts as medium-sized. The V gene is TRBV7-9, the J gene TRBJ1-2; D unresolved. The CDR3 totals 15 residues. The ends were cut back, 7 bases at V and 4 bases at J, with 19 bases in the middle. Germline assignment: CDR1 SEHNR and CDR2 FQNEAQ (reference sequence). The DNA of the CDR3 is TGTGCCAGCAAGAGCCGGACGGGAGCAGTCTATGGCTACACCTTC. Its protein product is CASKSRTGAVYGYTF.

Within the sample, this clonotype is medium-sized. This chain joins TRBV20-1 and TRBJ2-1, with TRBD2 matching 7 bases. The CDR3 runs 15 residues. The V gene end was trimmed by 0 bases and the J gene end by 2 bases; junction bases not matched to a gene: 4. Germline lookup yields CDR1 DFQATT and CDR2 SNEGSKA (reference sequence). In DNA, the CDR3 is TGCAGTGCTAGAGATCCAGCGGGGCCCTACAATGAGCAGTTCTTC. It translates to CSARDPAGPYNEQFF.

This clonotype was seen a handful of times. The genes are TRBV7-2 and TRBJ1-2; 9 bases are shared with TRBD1. CDR1 SGHTA and CDR2 FQGNSA come from the germline V gene. Germline trimming cut 2 bases from V and 4 bases from J; bases unmatched to any gene: 2. This CDR3 contains 14 residues. DNA of the CDR3: TGTGCCAGCAGCTTACCGACAGGGGGCTATGGCTACACCTTC. It encodes CASSLPTGGYGYTF.

This clonotype was counted once. This sequence joins TRBV6-5 and TRBJ2-2, with D hard to call. CDR1 is MNHEY, CDR2 SVGAGI, per germline. V was clipped by 6 bases and J by 2 bases, with 4 bases between them. The length of the CDR3 is 12 residues. CDR3 nucleotide sequence: TGTGCCAGCAGGAGAAACACCGGGGAGCTGTTTTTT. This encodes CASRRNTGELFF.

The J gene is TRBJ1-2, the V gene TRBV27; D is uncertain. Germline values: CDR1 MNHEY, CDR2 SMNVEV (reference sequence). CDR3 length: 14 residues. V lost 6 bases to trimming and J lost 2 bases, with 13 bases between them. The CDR3 sequence is CASSKSRTNYGYTF. The CDR3 region has the DNA TGTGCCAGCAGCAAATCCAGGACCAACTATGGCTACACCTTC.

This sequence joins TRBV6-2 or TRBV6-3 and TRBJ2-1; D call uncertain. Germline V lookup: CDR1 MNHEY, CDR2 SVGEGT. This CDR3 comprises 16 residues. V lost 0 bases and J 5 bases, leaving 14 bases between the germline ends. CDR3: CASSYSRSVLHNEQFF. The CDR3 DNA follows: TGTGCCAGCAGTTACTCTCGATCCGTCCTCCACAATGAGCAGTTCTTC.

The J gene is TRBJ1-2, the V gene TRBV7-9, with TRBD1 as a possible D gene (5 bases). CDR3 length: 13 amino acids. V lost 1 base and J lost 13, with 16 bases in between. The V gene's germline CDR1 is SEHNR and CDR2 FQNEAQ (reference sequence). CDR3 DNA sequence: TGTGCCAGCAGCTTAGAGGCGTCTGAGGGGTGCACCTTC. Translation gives CASSLEASEGCTF.

The chain uses TRBV15 and TRBJ2-5; possible D gene TRBD2, 5 bases. CDR1 is LNHNV and CDR2 is YYDKDF in the germline V gene (reference sequence). Trimming stripped 6 bases from V and 2 bases from J, with 16 bases between. The CDR3 runs to 15 residues. The CDR3, as DNA: TGTGCCACCAGTCGGTTCGGGGTTGGGCAAGAGACCCAGTACTTC. It yields the protein CATSRFGVGQETQYF.

This clonotype appeared many times. J is TRBJ1-1 and V is TRBV5-4; TRBD1 is a possible D gene (5 bases). V dropped 4 bases and J dropped 0 bases, with 10 bases sitting between them. Germline lookup yields CDR1 SGHNT and CDR2 YYREEE (reference sequence). The CDR3 covers 14 residues. CDR3 residues: CASSTGLLNTEAFF. The CDR3 DNA reads as TGTGCCAGCAGCACGGGACTCCTGAACACTGAAGCTTTCTTT.